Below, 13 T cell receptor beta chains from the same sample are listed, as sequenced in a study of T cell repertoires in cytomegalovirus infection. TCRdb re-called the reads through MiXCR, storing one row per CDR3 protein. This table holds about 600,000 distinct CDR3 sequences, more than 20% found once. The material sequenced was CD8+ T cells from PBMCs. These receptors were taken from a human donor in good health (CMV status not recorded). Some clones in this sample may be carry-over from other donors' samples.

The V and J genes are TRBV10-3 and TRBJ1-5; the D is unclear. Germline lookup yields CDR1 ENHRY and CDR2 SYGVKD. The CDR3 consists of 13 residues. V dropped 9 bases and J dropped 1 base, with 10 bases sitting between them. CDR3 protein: CAISDLSNQPQHF. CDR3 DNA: TGTGCCATTTCGGATTTAAGCAATCAGCCCCAGCATTTT.

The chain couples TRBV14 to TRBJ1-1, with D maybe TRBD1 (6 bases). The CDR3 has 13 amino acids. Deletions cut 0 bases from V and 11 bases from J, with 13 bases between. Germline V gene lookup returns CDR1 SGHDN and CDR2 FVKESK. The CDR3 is CASSQERGEVAFF. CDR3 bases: TGTGCCAGCAGCCAAGAAAGGGGGGAGGTGGCTTTCTTT. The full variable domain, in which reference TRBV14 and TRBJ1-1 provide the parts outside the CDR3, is EAGVTQFPSHSVIEKGQTVTLRCDPISGHDNLYWYRRVMGKEIKFLLHFVKESKQDESGMPNNRFLAERTGGTYSTLKVQPAELEDSGVYFCASSQERGEVAFFGQGTRLTVV.

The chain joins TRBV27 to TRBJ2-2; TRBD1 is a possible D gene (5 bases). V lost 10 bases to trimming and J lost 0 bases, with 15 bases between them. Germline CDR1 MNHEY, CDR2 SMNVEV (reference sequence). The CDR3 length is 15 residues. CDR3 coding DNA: TGTGCCACCCTTGGGGCAGGGACGAACACCGGGGAGCTGTTTTTT. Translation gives CATLGAGTNTGELFF.

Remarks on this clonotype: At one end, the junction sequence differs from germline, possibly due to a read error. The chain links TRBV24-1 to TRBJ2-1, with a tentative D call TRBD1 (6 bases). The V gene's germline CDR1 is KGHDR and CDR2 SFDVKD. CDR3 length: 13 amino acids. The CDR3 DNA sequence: TGTGTCACCAGTGTTGGGGGCCTTAATGAGCAGTTCTTC. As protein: CVTSVGGLNEQFF.

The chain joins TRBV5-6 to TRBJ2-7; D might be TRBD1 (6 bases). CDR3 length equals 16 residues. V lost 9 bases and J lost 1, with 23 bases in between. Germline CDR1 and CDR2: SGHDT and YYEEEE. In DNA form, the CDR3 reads TGTGCCACGAGTACACAGGGCGGCTCCTTTTCCTACGAGCAGTACGTC. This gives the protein CATSTQGGSFSYEQYV.

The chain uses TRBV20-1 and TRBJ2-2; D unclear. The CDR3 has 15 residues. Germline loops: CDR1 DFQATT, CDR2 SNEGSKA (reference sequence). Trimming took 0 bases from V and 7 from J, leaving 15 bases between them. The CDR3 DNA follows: TGCAGTGCTAGAGAGAAACAGTGGGCCGGCGGGGAGCTGTTTTTT. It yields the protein CSAREKQWAGGELFF.

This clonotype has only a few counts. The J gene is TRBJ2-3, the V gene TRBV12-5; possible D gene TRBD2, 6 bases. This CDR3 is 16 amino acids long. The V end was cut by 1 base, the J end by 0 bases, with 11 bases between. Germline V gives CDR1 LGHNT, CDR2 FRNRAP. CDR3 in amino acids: CASGLGGLGSTDTQYF. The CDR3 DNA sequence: TGTGCTAGTGGTTTGGGGGGACTGGGGAGCACAGATACGCAGTATTTT.

In DNA form, the CDR3 reads TGTGCCAGCAGTTACGCCCCCGGACAGCTCCTTAGAAACATTCAGTACTTC. This sequence encodes CASSYAPGQLLRNIQYF. The chain combines TRBV12-3 or TRBV12-4 with TRBJ2-4, with D tentatively TRBD1 (6 bases). V shed 4 bases and J shed 6 bases, with 22 bases lying between them. The CDR3 extends over 17 amino acids.

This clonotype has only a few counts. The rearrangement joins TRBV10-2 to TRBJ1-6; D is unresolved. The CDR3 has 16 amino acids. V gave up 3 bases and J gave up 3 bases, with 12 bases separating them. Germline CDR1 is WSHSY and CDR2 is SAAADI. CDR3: CASSEPPGLYNSPLHF. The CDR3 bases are TGCGCCAGCAGTGAACCCCCTGGCCTCTATAATTCACCCCTCCACTTT.

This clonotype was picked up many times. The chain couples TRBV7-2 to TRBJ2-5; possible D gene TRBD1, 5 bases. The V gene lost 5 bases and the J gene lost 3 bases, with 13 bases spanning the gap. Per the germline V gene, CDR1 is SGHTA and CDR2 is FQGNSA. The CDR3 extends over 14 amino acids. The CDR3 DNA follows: TGTGCCAGCAGCCACAGGTCGAGGAAAGAGACCCAGTACTTC. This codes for CASSHRSRKETQYF. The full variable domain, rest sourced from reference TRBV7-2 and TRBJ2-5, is GAGVSQSPSNKVTEKGKDVELRCDPISGHTALYWYRQSLGQGLEFLIYFQGNSAPDKSGLPSDRFSAERTGGSVSTLTIQRTQQEDSAVYLCASSHRSRKETQYFGPGTRLLVL.

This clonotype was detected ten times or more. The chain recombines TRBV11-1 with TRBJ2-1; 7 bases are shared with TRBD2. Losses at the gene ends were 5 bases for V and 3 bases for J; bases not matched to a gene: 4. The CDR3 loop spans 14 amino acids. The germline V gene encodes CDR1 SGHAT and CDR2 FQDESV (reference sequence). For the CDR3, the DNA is TGTGCCAGCAGCAAGCGGGGTAACTACAATGAGCAGTTCTTC. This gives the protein CASSKRGNYNEQFF.

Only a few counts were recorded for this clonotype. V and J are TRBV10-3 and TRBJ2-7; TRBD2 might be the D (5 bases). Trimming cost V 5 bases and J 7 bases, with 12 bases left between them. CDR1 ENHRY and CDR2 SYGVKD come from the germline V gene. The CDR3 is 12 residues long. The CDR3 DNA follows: TGTGCCATCAGTCAACCTCGGGATGAGCAGTACTTC. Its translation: CAISQPRDEQYF.

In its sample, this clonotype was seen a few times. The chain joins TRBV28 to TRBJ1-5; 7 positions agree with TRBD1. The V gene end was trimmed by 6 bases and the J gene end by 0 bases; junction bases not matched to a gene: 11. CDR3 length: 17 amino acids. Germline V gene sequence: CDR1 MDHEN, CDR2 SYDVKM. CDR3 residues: CASSPWDRHSSNQPQHF. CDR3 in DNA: TGTGCCAGCAGCCCTTGGGACAGACATTCTAGCAATCAGCCCCAGCATTTT.